Presented here are 22 T cell receptor beta chains from one specimen sequenced in a study of blood T cell repertoires in COVID-19. Assay: immunoSEQ multiplex PCR; the TCRdb copy retains only in-frame clones and omits some. Of about 12,000 clones detected, 75% to 85% appear once; the ten largest clones hold about 35%. The sample consisted of peripheral blood. The receptors were gathered from a human donor in a cohort sampled during active COVID-19.

The chain uses TRBV3-1 (or the pseudogene TRBV3-2) and TRBJ1-1; 9 positions match TRBD1. V lost 4 bases to trimming and J lost 3 bases; unmatched junction nucleotides: 18. This CDR3 has 19 amino acids. Germline CDR1 and CDR2: LGHDT and YNNKEL (reference sequence). The CDR3 reads CASSPRGLLGQGEDTEAFF. CDR3 DNA: TGTGCCAGCAGCCCCCGGGGGCTTTTGGGACAGGGAGAGGACACTGAAGCTTTCTTT.

The gene calls are TRBV6-1 and TRBJ1-5; TRBD1 matches 10 bases. The V segment lost 3 bases and the J segment 7 bases; nucleotides outside the gene matches: 6. The germline V gene has CDR1 MNHNS and CDR2 SASEGT. CDR3 size: 15 residues. In DNA form, the CDR3 reads TGTGCCAGCAGTGACCGGGACAGGGGATTGCAGCCCCAGCATTTT. Its translation: CASSDRDRGLQPQHF.

This rearrangement joins TRBV6-5 to TRBJ1-3; TRBD1 agrees at 7 bases. There are 14 residues in the CDR3. Germline lookup yields CDR1 MNHEY and CDR2 SVGAGI. The trim removed 6 bases at V and 4 bases at J, leaving 6 bases unmatched. The CDR3 is CASSRGQVGNTIYF. Written as DNA, the CDR3 is TGTGCCAGCAGCCGCGGACAGGTGGGAAACACCATATATTTT.

V and J are TRBV7-2 and TRBJ2-6, with no clear D. CDR1 and CDR2 from the germline V gene are SGHTA and FQGNSA. This CDR3 has 14 residues. V was cut by 5 bases and J by 0 bases, with 5 bases left in between. CDR3 nucleotides: TGTGCCAGCAGCCTACGCTCTGGGGCCAACGTCCTGACTTTC. Translated, it gives CASSLRSGANVLTF.

The V call is TRBV6-1, the J call TRBJ2-5, with 8 bases that match TRBD2. Germline V CDR1 and CDR2: MNHNS, SASEGT. V was clipped by 4 bases and J by 5 bases; unmatched bases: 6. The CDR3 has 14 amino acids. The CDR3: CASSGSGGDETQYF. The CDR3 DNA sequence: TGTGCCAGCAGTGGGAGCGGGGGCGACGAGACCCAGTACTTC.

The chain combines TRBV11-2 with TRBJ2-1; TRBD2 agrees at 7 bases. The CDR3 loop spans 14 amino acids. Germline V lookup: CDR1 SGHAT, CDR2 FQNNGV. V lost 5 bases and J lost 7; bases outside the gene matches: 8. The CDR3 DNA reads as TGTGCCAGCAGCGCCTGGCGGGGGAAAAATGAGCAGTTCTTC. This translates into CASSAWRGKNEQFF.

The V gene is TRBV7-3, the J gene TRBJ2-1, with 10 bases lining up with TRBD2. With V trimmed by 4 bases and J by 5 bases, 8 bases remained unmatched. The CDR3 spans 16 residues. Germline-derived CDR1 and CDR2 are SGHTA and FQGTGA. In DNA, the CDR3 is TGTGCCAGCAGCTCCCCGGGACTAGCGCCTCACAATGAGCAGTTCTTC. Amino acids: CASSSPGLAPHNEQFF.

The chain has TRBV29-1 and TRBJ1-5; D is perhaps TRBD1 (5 bases). The V end was cut by 7 bases, the J end by 2 bases, with 12 bases between. Germline V gives CDR1 SQVTM, CDR2 ANQGSEA. The CDR3 sequence is 13 residues long. The CDR3 nucleotides are TGCAGCGCTCAGGGTGCTCGCAATCAGCCCCAGCATTTT. Amino acid sequence: CSAQGARNQPQHF. Variable domain in full (rest from reference TRBV29-1 and TRBJ1-5): SAVISQKPSRDICQRGTSLTIQCQVDSQVTMMFWYRQQPGQSLTLIATANQGSEATYESGFVIDKFPISRPNLTFSTLTVSNMSPEDSSIYLCSAQGARNQPQHFGDGTRLSIL.

The chain links TRBV28 to TRBJ1-3, with a weak D call TRBD1 (5 bases). The CDR3 has 14 residues. The V end was cut by 3 bases, the J end by 4 bases, with 10 bases between. Germline CDR1 reads MDHEN; CDR2 reads SYDVKM. The CDR3 sequence is CASSLSQGGNTIYF. The CDR3 DNA reads as TGTGCCAGCAGTTTGAGTCAGGGAGGAAACACCATATATTTT.

This sequence joins TRBV6-6 and TRBJ2-1, with 7 positions matching TRBD2. Germline V gives CDR1 MNHNY, CDR2 SVGAGI (reference sequence). The CDR3 covers 13 residues. After removal of 4 bases from V and 3 bases from J, the junction contained 0 bases not matched to a gene. CDR3 sequence: CASSSSGYNEQFF. CDR3 nucleotide sequence: TGTGCCAGCAGTTCTAGCGGCTACAATGAGCAGTTCTTC.

This clone was detected a few times. V usage is TRBV24-1 and J usage is TRBJ1-2; no clear D. V lost 1 base to trimming and J lost 5 bases, with 16 bases between them. This CDR3 region has 16 residues. The germline gives CDR1 KGHDR, CDR2 SFDVKD. The CDR3, as DNA: TGTGCCACCAGTGATTTACAGCAGCTAACTTCTTATGGCTACACCTTC. It is translated as CATSDLQQLTSYGYTF.

The rearrangement uses TRBV5-1 and TRBJ2-5; D is possibly TRBD2 (6 bases). V lost 2 bases, J lost 1 base, and 12 bases lay in between. Germline CDR1 is SGHRS and CDR2 is YFSETQ. This CDR3 contains 15 residues. The CDR3 loop is CASSFGEDGQETQYF. CDR3 in DNA: TGCGCCAGCAGCTTTGGGGAGGATGGCCAAGAGACCCAGTACTTC.

V and J are TRBV5-4 and TRBJ2-2; possibly TRBD2 for D (6 bases). V dropped 5 bases and J dropped 6 bases, with 17 bases sitting between them. The CDR3 contains 15 residues. Germline values: CDR1 SGHNT, CDR2 YYREEE (reference sequence). CDR3 amino acids: CASSSGGAIAGELFF. The CDR3 region has the DNA TGTGCCAGCAGTTCCGGGGGTGCAATTGCCGGGGAGCTGTTTTTT. The full variable domain, in which reference TRBV5-4 and TRBJ2-2 provide the parts outside the CDR3, is ETGVTQSPTHLIKTRGQQVTLRCSSQSGHNTVSWYQQALGQGPQFIFQYYREEENGRGNFPPRFSGLQFPNYSSELNVNALELDDSALYLCASSSGGAIAGELFFGEGSRLTVL.

The chain has TRBV5-4 and TRBJ1-2; 9 bases agree with TRBD1. The CDR3 has 15 amino acids. V shed 3 bases, J shed 8 bases, and the junction held 11 bases outside the gene matches. Per germline, CDR1 SGHNT and CDR2 YYREEE (reference sequence). The DNA of the CDR3 is TGTGCCAGCAGCTCGCTTTACAGGGGGCGCGACGGCTACACCTTC. Translated, it gives CASSSLYRGRDGYTF.

The rearrangement links TRBV4-1 to TRBJ1-1; no definite D call. CDR1 MGHRA and CDR2 YSYEKL come from the germline V gene. The CDR3 extends over 15 amino acids. V lost 4 bases and J lost 0, with 12 bases in between. CDR3 region: CASSPTRLMNTEAFF. DNA for the CDR3: TGCGCCAGCAGCCCCACACGACTCATGAACACTGAAGCTTTCTTT.

The chain is built from TRBV6-6 and TRBJ1-1; 7 positions match TRBD1. The germline V gene encodes CDR1 MNHNY and CDR2 SVGAGI (reference sequence). Germline trimming cut 5 bases from V and 4 bases from J; bases unmatched to any gene: 7. The CDR3 length is 14 residues. The CDR3 spells CASSPRQGSTEAFF. The CDR3 region has the DNA TGTGCCAGCAGTCCGAGACAGGGAAGCACTGAAGCTTTCTTT.

This sequence joins TRBV9 and TRBJ2-1, with 12 bases identical to TRBD2. The CDR3 has 16 residues. Germline CDR1 is SGDLS and CDR2 is YYNGEE. Trimming at V came to 0 bases and at J to 5 bases, leaving 3 bases not matched to a gene. This chain's CDR3 is CASSVALAGGDNEQFF. The CDR3 coding sequence is TGTGCCAGCAGCGTAGCACTAGCGGGGGGCGACAATGAGCAGTTCTTC.

This clone was seen once. The chain is built from TRBV5-6 and TRBJ1-6; unclear D gene. Trimming cost V 2 bases and J 10 bases, with 10 bases left between them. CDR3 length: 13 amino acids. CDR1 SGHDT and CDR2 YYEEEE come from the germline V gene. CDR3 sequence: CASSLVPGSPLHF. The CDR3 DNA reads as TGTGCCAGCAGCTTAGTTCCCGGGTCACCCCTCCACTTT.

The sample holds a few counts of this clone. The chain uses TRBV6-5 and TRBJ1-3; 8 bases map to TRBD1. The CDR3 runs to 14 residues. With 6 bases clipped from V and 4 bases from J, the junction kept 5 bases outside the gene matches. Germline assignment: CDR1 MNHEY and CDR2 SVGAGI. CDR3 coding DNA: TGTGCCAGCAGCACAGGGGGTAGGGGAAACACCATATATTTT. Its protein is CASSTGGRGNTIYF.

The V gene is TRBV29-1, the J gene TRBJ2-3; weak D call: TRBD2 (6 bases). Trimming left V 7 bases short and J 7 bases short, with 21 bases between. CDR1 and CDR2 from the germline V gene are SQVTM and ANQGSEA. This CDR3 spans 14 amino acids. Written as DNA, the CDR3 is TGCAGCGCCAGGGTTGCGGGGACTTCAAATACGCAGTATTTT. Translated, it gives CSARVAGTSNTQYF.

V and J are TRBV4-1 and TRBJ1-6, with D possibly TRBD1 on 6 matching bases. From germline, CDR1 is MGHRA and CDR2 YSYEKL. V was pared by 5 bases and J by 7 bases, with 12 bases between. This CDR3 contains 14 residues. The CDR3 DNA follows: TGCGCCAGCAGCTCGGACAGCTGGAATTCACCCCTCCACTTT. This sequence encodes CASSSDSWNSPLHF.

The J gene is TRBJ1-2, the V gene TRBV3-1 (or the pseudogene TRBV3-2); no clear D. The CDR3 is made up of 11 amino acids. Trimming removed 4 bases at V and 3 bases at J, with 3 bases between. The germline V gene encodes CDR1 LGHDT and CDR2 YNNKEL (reference sequence). CDR3 protein: CASSRDYGYTF. In DNA form, the CDR3 reads TGTGCCAGCAGCCGAGACTATGGCTACACCTTC.